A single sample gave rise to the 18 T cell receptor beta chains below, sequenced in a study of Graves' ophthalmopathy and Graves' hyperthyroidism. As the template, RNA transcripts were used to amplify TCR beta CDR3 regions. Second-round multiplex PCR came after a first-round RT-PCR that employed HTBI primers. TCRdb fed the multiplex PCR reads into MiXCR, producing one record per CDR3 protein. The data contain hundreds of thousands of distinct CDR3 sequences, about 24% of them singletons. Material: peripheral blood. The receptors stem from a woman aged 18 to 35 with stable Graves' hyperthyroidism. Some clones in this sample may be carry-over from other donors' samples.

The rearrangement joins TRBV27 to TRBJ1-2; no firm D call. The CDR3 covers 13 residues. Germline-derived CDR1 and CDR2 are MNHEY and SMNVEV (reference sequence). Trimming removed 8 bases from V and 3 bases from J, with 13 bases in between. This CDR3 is CASRPMRDYGYTF. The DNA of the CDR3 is TGTGCCAGCCGCCCGATGAGGGACTATGGCTACACCTTC.

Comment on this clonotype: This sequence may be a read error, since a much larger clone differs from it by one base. The CDR3, as DNA: TGTGCCAGCAGCTTAAGCGGCGGGAGGGCCGGATACGAGCAGTACGTC. Residues: CASSLSGGRAGYEQYV. V gene TRBV7-2 combines with J gene TRBJ2-7, with 9 positions matching TRBD2. The CDR3 is 16 residues long. Germline CDR1 reads SGHTA; CDR2 reads FQGNSA. Trimming at V came to 2 bases and at J to 4 bases, leaving 9 bases not matched to a gene.

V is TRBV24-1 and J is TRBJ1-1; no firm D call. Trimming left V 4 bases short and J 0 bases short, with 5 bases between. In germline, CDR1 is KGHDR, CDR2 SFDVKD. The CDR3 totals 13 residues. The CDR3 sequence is CATSDPLNTEAFF. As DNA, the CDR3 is TGTGCCACCAGTGACCCGTTGAACACTGAAGCTTTCTTT.

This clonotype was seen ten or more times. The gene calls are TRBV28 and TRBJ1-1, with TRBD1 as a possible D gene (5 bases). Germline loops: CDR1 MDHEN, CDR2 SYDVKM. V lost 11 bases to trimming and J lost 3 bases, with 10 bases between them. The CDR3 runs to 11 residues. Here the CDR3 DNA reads TGTGCCGTAATAGGGGACACTGAAGCTTTCTTT. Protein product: CAVIGDTEAFF.

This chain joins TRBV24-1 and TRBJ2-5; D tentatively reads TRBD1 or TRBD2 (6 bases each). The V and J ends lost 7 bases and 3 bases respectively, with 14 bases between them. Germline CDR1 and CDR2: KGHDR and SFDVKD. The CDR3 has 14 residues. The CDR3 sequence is CATSRRAGEETQYF. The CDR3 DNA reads TGTGCCACCAGCCGGAGGGCAGGGGAAGAGACCCAGTACTTC.

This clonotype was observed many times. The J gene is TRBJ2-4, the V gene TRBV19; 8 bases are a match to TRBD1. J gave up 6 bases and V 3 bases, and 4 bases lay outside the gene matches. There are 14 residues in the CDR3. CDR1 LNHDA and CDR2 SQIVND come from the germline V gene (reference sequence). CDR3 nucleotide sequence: TGTGCCAGTAGTATCCCCGGACAGGGAAACATTCAGTACTTC. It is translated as CASSIPGQGNIQYF.

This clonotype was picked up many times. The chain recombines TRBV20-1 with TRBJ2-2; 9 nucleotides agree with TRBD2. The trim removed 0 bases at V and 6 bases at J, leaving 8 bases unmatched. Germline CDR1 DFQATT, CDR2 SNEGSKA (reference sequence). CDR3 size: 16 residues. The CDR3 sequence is CSARDFSGGWAGELFF. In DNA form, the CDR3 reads TGCAGTGCTAGAGACTTCAGCGGGGGGTGGGCCGGGGAGCTGTTTTTT.

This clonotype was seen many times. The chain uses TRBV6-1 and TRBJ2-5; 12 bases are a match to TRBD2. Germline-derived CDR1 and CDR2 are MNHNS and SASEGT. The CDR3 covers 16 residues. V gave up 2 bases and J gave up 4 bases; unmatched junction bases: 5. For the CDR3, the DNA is TGTGCCAGCAGTGAACCTAGCGGGGGGGCCGCAGAGACCCAGTACTTC. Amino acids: CASSEPSGGAAETQYF.

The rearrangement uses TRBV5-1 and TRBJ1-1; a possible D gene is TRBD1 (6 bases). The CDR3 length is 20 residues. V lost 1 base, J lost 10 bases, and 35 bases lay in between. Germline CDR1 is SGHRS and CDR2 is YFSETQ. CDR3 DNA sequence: TGCGCCAGCAGCTTGACCAGTGCCCGCGGTTTGAGGGGGGCATCTTCGAGAGCTTTCTTT. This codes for CASSLTSARGLRGASSRAFF.

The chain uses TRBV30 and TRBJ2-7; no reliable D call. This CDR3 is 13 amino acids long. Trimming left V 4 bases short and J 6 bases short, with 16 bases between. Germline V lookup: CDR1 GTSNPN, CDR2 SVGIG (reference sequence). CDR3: CAWTRGPLGEQYF. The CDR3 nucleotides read TGTGCCTGGACTAGAGGACCATTGGGCGAGCAGTACTTC. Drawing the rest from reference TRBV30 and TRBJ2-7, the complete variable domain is SQTIHQWPATLVQPVGSPLSLECTVEGTSNPNLYWYRQAAGRGLQLLFYSVGIGQISSEVPQNLSASRPQDRQFILSSKKLLLSDSGFYLCAWTRGPLGEQYFGPGTRLTVT.

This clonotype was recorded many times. CDR3 DNA: TGTGCCAGCACCAAACCGGGACTAGTGTCCAGGGAGCTGTTTTTT. Amino acid sequence: CASTKPGLVSRELFF. The chain employs TRBV28 and TRBJ2-2; 8 bases agree with TRBD2. The CDR3 covers 15 residues. Germline values: CDR1 MDHEN, CDR2 SYDVKM. V lost 7 bases to trimming and J lost 9 bases; unmatched junction nucleotides: 13.

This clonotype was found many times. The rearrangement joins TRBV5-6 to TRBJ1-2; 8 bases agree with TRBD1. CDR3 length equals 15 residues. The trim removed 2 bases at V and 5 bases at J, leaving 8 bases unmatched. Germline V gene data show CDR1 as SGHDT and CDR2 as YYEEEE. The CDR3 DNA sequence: TGTGCCAGCAGCTTCCCTCAGGGGGCTGAATATGGCTACACCTTC. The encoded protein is CASSFPQGAEYGYTF.

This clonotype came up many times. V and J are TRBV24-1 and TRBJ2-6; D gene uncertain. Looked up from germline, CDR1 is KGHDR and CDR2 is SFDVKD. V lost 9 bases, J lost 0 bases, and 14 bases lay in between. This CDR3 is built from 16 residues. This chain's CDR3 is CATPDSEASGANVLTF. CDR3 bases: TGTGCCACCCCTGATTCCGAGGCCTCTGGGGCCAACGTCCTGACTTTC.

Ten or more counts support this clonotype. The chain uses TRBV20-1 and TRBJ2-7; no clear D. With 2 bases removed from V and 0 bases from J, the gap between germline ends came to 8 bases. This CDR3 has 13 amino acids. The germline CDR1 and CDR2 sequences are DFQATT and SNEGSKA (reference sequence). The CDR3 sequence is CSARSGYSYEQYF. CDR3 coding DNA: TGCAGTGCTAGATCCGGGTACTCCTACGAGCAGTACTTC.

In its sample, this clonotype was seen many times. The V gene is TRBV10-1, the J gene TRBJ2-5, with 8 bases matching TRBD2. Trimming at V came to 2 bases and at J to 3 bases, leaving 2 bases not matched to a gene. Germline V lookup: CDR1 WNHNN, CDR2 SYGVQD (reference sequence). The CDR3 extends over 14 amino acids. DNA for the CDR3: TGCGCCAGCAGTGAGGATAGCGGGAAAGAGACCCAGTACTTC. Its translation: CASSEDSGKETQYF.

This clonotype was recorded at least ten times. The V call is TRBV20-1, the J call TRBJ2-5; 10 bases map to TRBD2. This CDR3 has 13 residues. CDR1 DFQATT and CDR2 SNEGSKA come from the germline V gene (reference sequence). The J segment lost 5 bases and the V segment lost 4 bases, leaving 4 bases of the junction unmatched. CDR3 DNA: TGCAGTGCTAAAGCGGGGGGGCGTGAGACCCAGTACTTC. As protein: CSAKAGGRETQYF.

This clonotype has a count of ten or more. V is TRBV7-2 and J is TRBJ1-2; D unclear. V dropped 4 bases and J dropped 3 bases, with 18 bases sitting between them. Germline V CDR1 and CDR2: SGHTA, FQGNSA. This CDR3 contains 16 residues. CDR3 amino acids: CASSSRARQSHYGYTF. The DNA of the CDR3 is TGTGCCAGCAGCTCACGGGCCAGGCAATCCCACTATGGCTACACCTTC.

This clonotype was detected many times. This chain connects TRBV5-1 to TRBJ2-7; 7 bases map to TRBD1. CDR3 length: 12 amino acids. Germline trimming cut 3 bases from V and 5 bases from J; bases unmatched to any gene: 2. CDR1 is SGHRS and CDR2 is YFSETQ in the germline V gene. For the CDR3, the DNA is TGCGCCAGCAGCTCCCAGGGGGACGAGCAGTACTTC. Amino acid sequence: CASSSQGDEQYF.